The rows below give T cell receptor beta chains drawn from one sample of a study of cytomegalovirus exposure and HLA in healthy donors. Profiled with immunoSEQ multiplex PCR; TCRdb holds only in-frame clones, not every one. In total, the table holds approximately 120,000 clones. The source material was PBMCs. These receptors originate from a man between 18 and 35 years old in good health and CMV-seronegative. Each CDR3 is given with its conserved first and last residue. Fields, in order: CDR3 length, J gene, D gene, V gene, CDR3 DNA, CDR3 protein. D genes are given only for firm matches.

CDR3 length: 14
J gene: TRBJ1-1
D gene: -
V gene: TRBV5-6
CDR3 DNA: TGTGCCAGCAGCGTCAACAGGGCGAGGACTGAAGCTTTCTTT
CDR3 protein: CASSVNRARTEAFF

CDR3 length: 13
J gene: TRBJ1-1
D gene: -
V gene: TRBV10-3
CDR3 DNA: TGTGCCATACTAGACAACCTGTTAGCTGAAGCTTTCTTT
CDR3 protein: CAILDNLLAEAFF

CDR3 length: 14
J gene: TRBJ2-7
D gene: TRBD2
V gene: TRBV5-1
CDR3 DNA: TGCGCCAGCAGCTTAGCGGGGGACTCCTACGAGCAGTACTTC
CDR3 protein: CASSLAGDSYEQYF

CDR3 length: 17
J gene: TRBJ1-2
D gene: -
V gene: TRBV9
CDR3 DNA: TGTGCCAGCAGCGCTCGGGGGGCAGAAAGACTTAACTATGGCTACACCTTC
CDR3 protein: CASSARGAERLNYGYTF

CDR3 length: 16
J gene: TRBJ2-7
D gene: -
V gene: TRBV18
CDR3 DNA: TGTGCCAGCTCACCACCTCGAGAGGGGGTCGCCTACGAGCAGTACTTC
CDR3 protein: CASSPPREGVAYEQYF

CDR3 length: 14
J gene: TRBJ1-4
D gene: -
V gene: TRBV28
CDR3 DNA: TGTGCCAGCAGTAACGGTCGAACTAATGAAAAACTGTTTTTT
CDR3 protein: CASSNGRTNEKLFF

CDR3 length: 14
J gene: TRBJ2-7
D gene: -
V gene: TRBV9
CDR3 DNA: TGTGCCAGCAGCGTGGATAGCGGAAACTACGAGCAGTACTTC
CDR3 protein: CASSVDSGNYEQYF

CDR3 length: 13
J gene: TRBJ2-1
D gene: -
V gene: TRBV5-1
CDR3 DNA: TGCGCCAGCAGCCTGAGCTCCTACAATGAGCAGTTCTTC
CDR3 protein: CASSLSSYNEQFF

CDR3 length: 12
J gene: TRBJ2-1
D gene: -
V gene: TRBV7-9
CDR3 DNA: TGTGCCAGCCGTGAGGGTGTCAATGAGCAGTTCTTC
CDR3 protein: CASREGVNEQFF

CDR3 length: 14
J gene: TRBJ2-1
D gene: TRBD2
V gene: TRBV5-4
CDR3 DNA: TGTGCCAGCAGCTTGCCTAGCGGGGGTTATGAGCAGTTCTTC
CDR3 protein: CASSLPSGGYEQFF

CDR3 length: 16
J gene: TRBJ2-1
D gene: TRBD2
V gene: TRBV7-2
CDR3 DNA: TGTGCCAGCAGCAATCGACTAGCGGGAACGAACAATGAGCAGTTCTTC
CDR3 protein: CASSNRLAGTNNEQFF

CDR3 length: 14
J gene: TRBJ2-7
D gene: TRBD1
V gene: TRBV11-2
CDR3 DNA: TGTGCCAGCAGCTTAGGGGACAGGGGTTACGAGCAGTACTTC
CDR3 protein: CASSLGDRGYEQYF

CDR3 length: 14
J gene: TRBJ1-4
D gene: -
V gene: TRBV7-9
CDR3 DNA: TGTGCCAGCAGCCGTACAGGGTCTAATGAAAAACTGTTTTTT
CDR3 protein: CASSRTGSNEKLFF

CDR3 length: 15
J gene: TRBJ1-2
D gene: TRBD1
V gene: TRBV25-1
CDR3 DNA: TGTGCCAGCAGTGAATACCGCGGGACAGCCTATGGCTACACCTTC
CDR3 protein: CASSEYRGTAYGYTF

CDR3 length: 13
J gene: TRBJ2-7
D gene: -
V gene: TRBV6-5
CDR3 DNA: TGTGCCAGCAGTTACGAGGGCTCCTACGAGCAGTACTTC
CDR3 protein: CASSYEGSYEQYF

CDR3 length: 11
J gene: TRBJ1-2
D gene: -
V gene: TRBV20-1
CDR3 DNA: TGCAGCAGTGCGTCCGGGGTAGGCTACACCTTC
CDR3 protein: CSSASGVGYTF

CDR3 length: 12
J gene: TRBJ1-4
D gene: -
V gene: TRBV29-1
CDR3 DNA: TGCAGCGTTGGCCGGGAGGGTGAAAAACTGTTTTTT
CDR3 protein: CSVGREGEKLFF

CDR3 length: 14
J gene: TRBJ1-2
D gene: -
V gene: TRBV7-2
CDR3 DNA: TGTGCCAGCAGCTTACCAGGAGGGAGGGATGGCTACACCTTC
CDR3 protein: CASSLPGGRDGYTF

CDR3 length: 15
J gene: TRBJ1-2
D gene: -
V gene: TRBV7-9
CDR3 DNA: TGTGCCAGCAGCTTAAGTCTGCGGGACGACTATGGCTACACCTTC
CDR3 protein: CASSLSLRDDYGYTF

CDR3 length: 15
J gene: TRBJ2-7
D gene: TRBD1
V gene: TRBV30
CDR3 DNA: TGTGCCTGGAGTGGAGACAGGGGGCTTTGGTACGAGCAGTACTTC
CDR3 protein: CAWSGDRGLWYEQYF

CDR3 length: 17
J gene: TRBJ2-3
D gene: TRBD1
V gene: TRBV5-1
CDR3 DNA: TGCGCCAGCAGCCTAACCCCGGACAGGGGCTTCACAGATACGCAGTATTTT
CDR3 protein: CASSLTPDRGFTDTQYF

CDR3 length: 14
J gene: TRBJ2-7
D gene: TRBD1
V gene: TRBV2
CDR3 DNA: TGTGCCAGCAGGAGGCCCGGGACAGGGGTGGAGCAGTACTTC
CDR3 protein: CASRRPGTGVEQYF

CDR3 length: 15
J gene: TRBJ2-3
D gene: -
V gene: TRBV2
CDR3 DNA: TGTGCCAGCAGTGAAGTTTACAGGGCTACAGATACGCAGTATTTT
CDR3 protein: CASSEVYRATDTQYF

CDR3 length: 15
J gene: TRBJ2-2
D gene: -
V gene: TRBV7-8
CDR3 DNA: TGTGCCAGCAGCTTTCAGGGTATGAGCACCGGGGAGCTGTTTTTT
CDR3 protein: CASSFQGMSTGELFF

CDR3 length: 14
J gene: TRBJ1-5
D gene: -
V gene: TRBV27
CDR3 DNA: TGTGCCAGCAGTTCACGAATGACGGGTCAGCCCCAGCATTTT
CDR3 protein: CASSSRMTGQPQHF

CDR3 length: 14
J gene: TRBJ2-1
D gene: TRBD2
V gene: TRBV28
CDR3 DNA: TGTGCCAGCCGGCCGCTAGCGGTCTACAATGAGCAGTTCTTC
CDR3 protein: CASRPLAVYNEQFF

CDR3 length: 14
J gene: TRBJ1-2
D gene: -
V gene: TRBV10-3
CDR3 DNA: TGTGCCATCAGTGAGTCGACCAGGGAGGATGGCTACACCTTC
CDR3 protein: CAISESTREDGYTF

CDR3 length: 14
J gene: TRBJ2-7
D gene: TRBD1
V gene: TRBV6-5
CDR3 DNA: TGTGCCAGCAGTAACCCCACGACAGGGAGCGAGCAGTACTTC
CDR3 protein: CASSNPTTGSEQYF

CDR3 length: 20
J gene: TRBJ2-1
D gene: TRBD2
V gene: TRBV5-1
CDR3 DNA: TGCGCCAGCAGCTTGGAAGCGGGGGATTCTGTGGGGCCCTCCGACAATGAGCAGTTCTTC
CDR3 protein: CASSLEAGDSVGPSDNEQFF

CDR3 length: 16
J gene: TRBJ2-2
D gene: -
V gene: TRBV6-5
CDR3 DNA: TGTGCCAGCAGTTACACCGACAGGAAAAACACCGGGGAGCTGTTTTTT
CDR3 protein: CASSYTDRKNTGELFF

CDR3 length: 13
J gene: TRBJ2-1
D gene: -
V gene: TRBV30
CDR3 DNA: TGTGCCTGGACCCCTGGGCCAGACAATGAGCAGTTCTTC
CDR3 protein: CAWTPGPDNEQFF

CDR3 length: 15
J gene: TRBJ1-5
D gene: -
V gene: TRBV19
CDR3 DNA: TGTGCCAGTGGGAGGGTTCTGGGTGGAAATCAGCCCCAGCATTTT
CDR3 protein: CASGRVLGGNQPQHF

CDR3 length: 17
J gene: TRBJ1-1
D gene: TRBD1
V gene: TRBV5-1
CDR3 DNA: TGCGCCAGCAGTCGTGGGGGATGGGACAGGGGAGATACTGAAGCTTTCTTT
CDR3 protein: CASSRGGWDRGDTEAFF

CDR3 length: 14
J gene: TRBJ1-4
D gene: -
V gene: TRBV6-5
CDR3 DNA: TGTGCCAGCAGTTACACACAGGGCATCGAAAAACTGTTTTTT
CDR3 protein: CASSYTQGIEKLFF

CDR3 length: 16
J gene: TRBJ2-3
D gene: TRBD2
V gene: TRBV6-1
CDR3 DNA: TGTGCCAGCAGTGACCGTAGCGGGGGGGCGACAGATACGCAGTATTTT
CDR3 protein: CASSDRSGGATDTQYF

CDR3 length: 15
J gene: TRBJ1-1
D gene: TRBD1
V gene: TRBV5-1
CDR3 DNA: TGCGCCAGCAGCTCACAGGGGACGTTCGGGACTGAAGCTTTCTTT
CDR3 protein: CASSSQGTFGTEAFF

CDR3 length: 16
J gene: TRBJ1-2
D gene: TRBD1
V gene: TRBV5-1
CDR3 DNA: TGCGCCAGCAGCTTGGCGGTCGCAGGGGGCGACTATGGCTACACCTTC
CDR3 protein: CASSLAVAGGDYGYTF

CDR3 length: 14
J gene: TRBJ2-5
D gene: TRBD2
V gene: TRBV7-3
CDR3 DNA: TGTGCCAGCAGCTCAGCGGGGGGCGTTTCGGCCCAGTACTTC
CDR3 protein: CASSSAGGVSAQYF

CDR3 length: 15
J gene: TRBJ2-2
D gene: TRBD1
V gene: TRBV4-1
CDR3 DNA: TGCGCCAGCAGCTTCCAGGGGGCAAGGACCGGGGAGCTGTTTTTT
CDR3 protein: CASSFQGARTGELFF

CDR3 length: 14
J gene: TRBJ1-2
D gene: TRBD1
V gene: TRBV4-1
CDR3 DNA: TGCGCCAGCAGCCAAAGGGACAGGGCCGGCGGCTACACCTTC
CDR3 protein: CASSQRDRAGGYTF

CDR3 length: 17
J gene: TRBJ2-1
D gene: TRBD2
V gene: TRBV9
CDR3 DNA: TGTGCCAGCAGCTCTATAATAGCGGGAGGGCCCGACAATGAGCAGTTCTTC
CDR3 protein: CASSSIIAGGPDNEQFF

CDR3 length: 12
J gene: TRBJ2-7
D gene: -
V gene: TRBV9
CDR3 DNA: TGTGCCAGCAGCGGACTCCGCCCCGAGCAGTACTTC
CDR3 protein: CASSGLRPEQYF

CDR3 length: 11
J gene: TRBJ2-7
D gene: TRBD2
V gene: TRBV27
CDR3 DNA: TGTGCCAGCAGCCGGGGGGTCGAGCAGTACTTC
CDR3 protein: CASSRGVEQYF

CDR3 length: 13
J gene: TRBJ2-7
D gene: -
V gene: TRBV5-4
CDR3 DNA: TGTGCCAGCAGCTTGGGCAGGGTCTACGAGCAGTACTTC
CDR3 protein: CASSLGRVYEQYF